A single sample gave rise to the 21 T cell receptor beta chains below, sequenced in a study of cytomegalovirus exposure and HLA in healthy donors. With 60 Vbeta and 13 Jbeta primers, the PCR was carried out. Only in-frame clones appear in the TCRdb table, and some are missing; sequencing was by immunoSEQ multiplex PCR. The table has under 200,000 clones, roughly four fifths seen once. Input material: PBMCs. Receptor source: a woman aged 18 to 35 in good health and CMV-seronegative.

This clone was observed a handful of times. This CDR3 is CAVGKEAATEAFF. CDR3 DNA: TGTGCCGTAGGTAAAGAGGCCGCCACTGAAGCTTTCTTT. The chain couples TRBV27 to TRBJ1-1, with D unclear. CDR1 is MNHEY and CDR2 is SMNVEV in the germline V gene (reference sequence). V was clipped by 11 bases and J by 4 bases, with 17 bases between them. There are 13 residues in the CDR3.

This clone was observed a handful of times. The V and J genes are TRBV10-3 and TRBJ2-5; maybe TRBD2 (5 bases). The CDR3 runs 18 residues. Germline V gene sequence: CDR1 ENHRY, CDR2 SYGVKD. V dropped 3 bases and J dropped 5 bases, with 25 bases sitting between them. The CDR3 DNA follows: TGTGCCATCAGTGATGGTCGGGCGGGTGACTCCGACGGGGAGACCCAGTACTTC. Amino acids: CAISDGRAGDSDGETQYF.

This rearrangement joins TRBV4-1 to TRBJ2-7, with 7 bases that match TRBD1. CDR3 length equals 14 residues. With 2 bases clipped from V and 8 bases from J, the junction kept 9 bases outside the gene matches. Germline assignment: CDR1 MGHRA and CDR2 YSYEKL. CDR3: CASSQLQGWEKQYF. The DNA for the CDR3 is TGCGCCAGCAGCCAACTACAGGGGTGGGAGAAGCAGTACTTC.

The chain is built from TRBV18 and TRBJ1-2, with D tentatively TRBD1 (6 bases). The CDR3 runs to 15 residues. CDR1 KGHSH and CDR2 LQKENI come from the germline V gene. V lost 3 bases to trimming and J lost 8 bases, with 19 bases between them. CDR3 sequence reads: CASSPASRDKRGYTF. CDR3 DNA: TGTGCCAGCTCACCGGCGTCCCGGGACAAAAGGGGCTACACCTTC.

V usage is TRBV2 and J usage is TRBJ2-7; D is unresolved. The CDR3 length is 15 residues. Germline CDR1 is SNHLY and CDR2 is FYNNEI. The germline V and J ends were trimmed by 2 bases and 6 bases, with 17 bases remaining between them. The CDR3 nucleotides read TGTGCCAGCAGTGAATCCCAGGCCAAGCTCGGCGAGCAGTACTTC. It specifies CASSESQAKLGEQYF.

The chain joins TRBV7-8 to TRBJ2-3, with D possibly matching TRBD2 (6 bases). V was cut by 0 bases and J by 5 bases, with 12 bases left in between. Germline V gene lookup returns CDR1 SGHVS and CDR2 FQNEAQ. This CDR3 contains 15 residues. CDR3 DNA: TGTGCCAGCAGCTTAGCCTCACGGGGGATAGATACGCAGTATTTT. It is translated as CASSLASRGIDTQYF.

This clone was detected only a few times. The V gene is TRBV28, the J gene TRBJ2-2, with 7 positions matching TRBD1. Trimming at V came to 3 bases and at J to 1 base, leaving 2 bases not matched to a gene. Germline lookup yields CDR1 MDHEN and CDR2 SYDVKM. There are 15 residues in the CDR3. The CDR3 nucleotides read TGTGCCAGCAGTTTGCGACAGGGGAACACCGGGGAGCTGTTTTTT. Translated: CASSLRQGNTGELFF.

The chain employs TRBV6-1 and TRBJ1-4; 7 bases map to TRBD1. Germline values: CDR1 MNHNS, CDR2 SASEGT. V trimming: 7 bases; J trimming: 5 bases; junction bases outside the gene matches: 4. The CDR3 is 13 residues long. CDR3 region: CASNRDRNEKLFF. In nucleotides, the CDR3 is TGTGCCAGCAACCGGGACAGAAATGAAAAACTGTTTTTT.

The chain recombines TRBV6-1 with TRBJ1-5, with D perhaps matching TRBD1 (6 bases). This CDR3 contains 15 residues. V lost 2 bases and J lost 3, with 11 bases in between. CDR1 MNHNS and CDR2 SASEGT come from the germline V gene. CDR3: CASSEMWDNNQPQHF. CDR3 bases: TGTGCCAGCAGTGAAATGTGGGACAACAATCAGCCCCAGCATTTT.

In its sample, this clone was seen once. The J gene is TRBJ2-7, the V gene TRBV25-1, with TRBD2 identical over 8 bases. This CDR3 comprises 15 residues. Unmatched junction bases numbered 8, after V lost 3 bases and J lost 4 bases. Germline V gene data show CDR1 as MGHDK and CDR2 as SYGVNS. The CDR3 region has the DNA TGTGCCAGCAGTGACCCAGGGACTAGTTTATACGAGCAGTACTTC. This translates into CASSDPGTSLYEQYF.

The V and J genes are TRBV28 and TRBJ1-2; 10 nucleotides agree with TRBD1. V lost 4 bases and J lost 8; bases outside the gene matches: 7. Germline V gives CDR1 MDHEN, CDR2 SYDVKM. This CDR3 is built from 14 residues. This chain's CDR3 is CASSSGQGVSGYTF. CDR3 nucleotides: TGTGCCAGCAGTTCCGGACAGGGGGTTTCCGGCTACACCTTC.

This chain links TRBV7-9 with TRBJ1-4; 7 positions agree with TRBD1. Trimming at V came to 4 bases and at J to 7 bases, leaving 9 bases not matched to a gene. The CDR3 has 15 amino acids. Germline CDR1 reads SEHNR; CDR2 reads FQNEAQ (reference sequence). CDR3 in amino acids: CASSSGQNEGEKLFF. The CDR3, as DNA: TGTGCCAGCAGCTCGGGACAGAACGAGGGTGAAAAACTGTTTTTT.

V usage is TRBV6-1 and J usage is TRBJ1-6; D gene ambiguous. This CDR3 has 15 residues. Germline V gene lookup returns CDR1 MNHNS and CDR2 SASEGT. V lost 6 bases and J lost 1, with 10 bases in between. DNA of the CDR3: TGTGCCAGCAGCCGAGCCGGTTCCTATAATTCACCCCTCCACTTT. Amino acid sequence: CASSRAGSYNSPLHF.

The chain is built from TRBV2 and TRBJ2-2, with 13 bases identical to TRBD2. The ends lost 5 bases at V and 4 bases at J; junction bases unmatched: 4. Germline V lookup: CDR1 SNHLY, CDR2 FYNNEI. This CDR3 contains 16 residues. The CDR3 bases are TGTGCCAGCAGTTCACTAGCGGGGGGGCGCACCGGGGAGCTGTTTTTT. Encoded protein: CASSSLAGGRTGELFF.

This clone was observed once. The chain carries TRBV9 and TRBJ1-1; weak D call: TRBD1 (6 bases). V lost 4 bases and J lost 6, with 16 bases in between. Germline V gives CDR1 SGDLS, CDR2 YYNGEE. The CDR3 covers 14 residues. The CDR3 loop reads CASSPRDIVPEAFF. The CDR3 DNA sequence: TGTGCCAGCAGCCCCCGGGACATCGTTCCTGAAGCTTTCTTT.

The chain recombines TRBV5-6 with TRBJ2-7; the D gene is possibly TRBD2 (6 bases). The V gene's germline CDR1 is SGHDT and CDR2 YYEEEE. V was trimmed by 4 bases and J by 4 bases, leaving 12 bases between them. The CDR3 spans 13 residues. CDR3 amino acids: CASSNWRGYEQYF. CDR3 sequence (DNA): TGTGCCAGCAGCAACTGGAGGGGTTACGAGCAGTACTTC. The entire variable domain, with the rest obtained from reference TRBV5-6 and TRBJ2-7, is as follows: DAGVTQSPTHLIKTRGQQVTLRCSPKSGHDTVSWYQQALGQGPQFIFQYYEEEERQRGNFPDRFSGHQFPNYSSELNVNALLLGDSALYLCASSNWRGYEQYFGPGTRLTVT.

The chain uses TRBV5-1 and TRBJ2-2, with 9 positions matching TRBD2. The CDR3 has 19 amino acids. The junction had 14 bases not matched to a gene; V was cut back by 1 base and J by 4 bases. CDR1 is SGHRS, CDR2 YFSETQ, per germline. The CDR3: CASSLSIRVAGEVTGELFF. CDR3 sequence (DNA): TGCGCCAGCAGCTTGTCAATTCGGGTAGCGGGAGAAGTCACCGGGGAGCTGTTTTTT.

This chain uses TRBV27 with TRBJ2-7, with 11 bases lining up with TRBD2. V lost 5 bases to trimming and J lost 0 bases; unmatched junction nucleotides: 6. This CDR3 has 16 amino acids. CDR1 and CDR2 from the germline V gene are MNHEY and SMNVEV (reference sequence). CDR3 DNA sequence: TGTGCCAGCAGTCGACCCGGGACTAGCGGCTCCTACGAGCAGTACTTC. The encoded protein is CASSRPGTSGSYEQYF.

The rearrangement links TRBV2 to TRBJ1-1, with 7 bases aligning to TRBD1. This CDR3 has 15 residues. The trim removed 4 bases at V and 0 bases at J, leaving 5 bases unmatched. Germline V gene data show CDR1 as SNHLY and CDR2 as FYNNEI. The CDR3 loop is CASSVSGGMNTEAFF. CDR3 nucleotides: TGTGCCAGCAGTGTCTCAGGGGGGATGAACACTGAAGCTTTCTTT.

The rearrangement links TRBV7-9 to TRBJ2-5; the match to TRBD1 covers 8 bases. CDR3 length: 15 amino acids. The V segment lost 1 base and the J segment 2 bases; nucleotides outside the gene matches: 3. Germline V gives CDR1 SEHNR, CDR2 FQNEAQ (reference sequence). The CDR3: CASSLDRGRQETQYF. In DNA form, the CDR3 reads TGTGCCAGCAGCTTAGACAGGGGGAGGCAAGAGACCCAGTACTTC.

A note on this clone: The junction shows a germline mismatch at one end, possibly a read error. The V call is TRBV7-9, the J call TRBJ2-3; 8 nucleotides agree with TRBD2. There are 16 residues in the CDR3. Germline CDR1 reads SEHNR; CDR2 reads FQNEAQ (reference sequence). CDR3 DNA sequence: TGTTCCAGCAGCTTAAGGATTAGCGGGGGCACAGATACGCAGTATTTT. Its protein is CSSSLRISGGTDTQYF.